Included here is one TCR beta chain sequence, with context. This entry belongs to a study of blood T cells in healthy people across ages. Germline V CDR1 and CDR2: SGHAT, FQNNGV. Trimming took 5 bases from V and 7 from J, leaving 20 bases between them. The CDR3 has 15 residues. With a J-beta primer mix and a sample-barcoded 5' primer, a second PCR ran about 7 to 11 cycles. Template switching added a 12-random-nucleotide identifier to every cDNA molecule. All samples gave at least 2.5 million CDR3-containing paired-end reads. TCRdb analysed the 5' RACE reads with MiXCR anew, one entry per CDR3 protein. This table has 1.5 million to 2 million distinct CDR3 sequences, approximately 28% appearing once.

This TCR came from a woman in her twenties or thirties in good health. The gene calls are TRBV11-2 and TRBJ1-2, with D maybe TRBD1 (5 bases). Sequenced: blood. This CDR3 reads CASSRIRQGDPGYTF. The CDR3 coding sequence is TGTGCCAGCAGCAGAATTCGCCAGGGTGATCCTGGCTACACCTTC.